The clone carrying this T cell receptor beta chain was seen a few times. Its antigen is undetermined. This sample stems from a study of neoadjuvant nivolumab and ipilimumab in lung cancer. Sequencing was performed with immunoSEQ multiplex PCR; in TCRdb, only in-frame clones are kept and a portion is missing. The repertoire holds approximately 23,000 clones, with roughly 84% as singletons. V was trimmed by 1 base and J by 0 bases, leaving 13 bases between them. The CDR3 is made up of 17 amino acids. Germline lookup yields CDR1 SGHNT and CDR2 YENEEA. Whole-study results and caveats: Only two of four nivolumab-treated tumors gained richness and clonality by surgery. Resected-tumor TCR richness correlated positively with pretherapy blood richness. Compared with tumor-adjacent uninvolved lung, resected tumors showed greater richness and clonality.

The chain is built from TRBV11-3 and TRBJ1-3; D is unresolved. The TCR sequence derives from an adult with non-small cell lung cancer. The material was peripheral blood, obtained before neoadjuvant nivolumab, alone or with ipilimumab. The CDR3 nucleotides read TGTGCCAGCAGCTTAGCTCTCCCGTTTAGCTCTGGAAACACCATATATTTT. Amino acid sequence: CASSLALPFSSGNTIYF.